This is a list of T cell receptor beta chains from one sample in a study of T-cell reconstitution after alpha-beta-depleted transplantation in children. TCRdb independently ran MiXCR on the PCR reads; one entry per CDR3 protein. The sample holds under 350,000 distinct CDR3 sequences, over 8% seen once. The sample consisted of PBMCs from the stem cell graft donor, taken from the stem cell graft. These TCRs come from a human donor who donated a stem cell graft to a child with SCID. CDR3s include the opening cysteine and the closing phenylalanine or tryptophan. D genes are given only for firm matches. Rows give clone size only sometimes, using once, few, many, or a class for an expanded clone.

abundance	d_gene	v_gene	j_gene	CDR3aa	CDR3nt
few	.	TRBV4-1	TRBJ2-2	CASSQVPDYTGELFF	TGCGCCAGCAGCCAAGTCCCAGACTACACCGGGGAGCTGTTTTTT
.	.	TRBV5-1	TRBJ2-7	CASSLGTTSPGQYF	TGCGCCAGCAGCTTGGGGACGACCTCACCGGGGCAGTACTTC
many	.	TRBV3-1	TRBJ2-1	CASSHPIGKLKDEQFF	TGTGCCAGCAGCCACCCCATTGGGAAGCTGAAGGATGAGCAGTTCTTC
many	.	TRBV10-3	TRBJ2-5	CAISAQTIETQYF	TGTGCCATCAGTGCACAGACTATAGAGACCCAGTACTTC
few	TRBD1	TRBV7-3	TRBJ2-1	CASSLFGTGASEQFF	TGTGCCAGCAGCTTATTTGGGACAGGCGCGAGTGAGCAGTTCTTC
many	.	TRBV5-1	TRBJ2-2	CASRGTGELFF	TGTGCCAGCAGAGGCACCGGGGAGCTGTTTTTT
few	.	TRBV12-3/TRBV12-4	TRBJ1-2	CASSVRQSPNNYGYTF	TGTGCCAGCAGTGTCAGACAGAGCCCAAACAACTATGGCTACACCTTC
many	TRBD1	TRBV12-3/TRBV12-4	TRBJ1-1	CASSPRQGAEAFF	TGTGCCAGCAGTCCCCGACAGGGGGCTGAAGCTTTCTTT
few	.	TRBV3-1	TRBJ1-6	CASSQLQPPLHF	TGTGCCAGCAGCCAACTTCAGCCACCCCTCCACTTT
few	.	TRBV12-3/TRBV12-4	TRBJ2-3	CASSSDIPDTQYF	TGTGCCAGCAGCTCAGACATCCCAGATACGCAGTATTTT
.	.	TRBV5-1	TRBJ1-1	CASSLWEDTEAFF	TGCGCCAGCAGCTTGTGGGAGGACACTGAAGCTTTCTTT
few	.	TRBV7-6	TRBJ1-6	CASSSKGHLEPPLHF	TGTGCCAGCAGCTCGAAGGGACATCTTGAGCCACCCCTCCACTTT
.	.	TRBV11-2	TRBJ2-7	CASSKNRTPKNEQYF	TGTGCCAGCAGCAAGAACAGGACCCCCAAGAACGAGCAGTACTTC
many	.	TRBV12-3/TRBV12-4	TRBJ2-7	CASSISTDRYF	TGTGCCAGCAGTATTTCGACCGATCGGTACTTC
few	.	TRBV20-1	TRBJ1-1	CSAAGTEAFF	TGCAGTGCTGCCGGGACAGAAGCTTTCTTT
many	TRBD2	TRBV15	TRBJ2-1	CATSPSGGYNEQFF	TGTGCCACCAGCCCTAGCGGGGGGTACAATGAGCAGTTCTTC
many	TRBD2	TRBV4-1	TRBJ2-3	CASSQGIGASGGTQYF	TGCGCCAGCAGCCAAGGTATAGGCGCTAGCGGGGGGACGCAGTATTTT
many	TRBD1	TRBV7-9	TRBJ1-5	CASSSLSRDRLHF	TGTGCCAGCAGCTCGCTATCTCGGGACAGGTTGCATTTT
few	.	TRBV4-1	TRBJ2-3	CASSQTATDTQYF	TGCGCCAGCAGCCAAACAGCCACAGATACGCAGTATTTT
many	TRBD1	TRBV5-1	TRBJ2-5	CASSSGTGNQETQYF	TGCGCCAGCAGCAGTGGGACAGGGAACCAAGAGACCCAGTACTTC
.	.	TRBV5-5	TRBJ2-3	CASTVQSDTDTQYF	TGTGCCAGCACCGTACAGAGTGACACAGATACGCAGTATTTT
.	.	TRBV13	TRBJ2-7	CASSLPPATSRTHAYYEQYF	TGTGCCAGCAGCTTGCCGCCGGCGACTAGTCGCACTCACGCTTACTACGAGCAGTACTTC
few	TRBD1	TRBV5-1	TRBJ1-1	CASNRDRATEAFF	TGCGCCAGTAACCGGGACAGGGCCACTGAAGCTTTCTTT
.	.	TRBV29-1	TRBJ2-5	CSVEQTKETQYF	TGCAGCGTTGAACAGACCAAAGAGACCCAGTACTTC
.	.	TRBV5-1	TRBJ1-1	CASSLEGLTRNTEAFF	TGCGCCAGCAGCTTGGAGGGGTTAACGAGGAACACTGAAGCTTTCTTT
few	.	TRBV3-1	TRBJ1-1	CASSPMGTRVTEAFF	TGTGCCAGCAGCCCCATGGGGACGAGGGTCACTGAAGCTTTCTTT
many	.	TRBV12-3/TRBV12-4	TRBJ2-3	CASSLGERQTDTQYF	TGTGCCAGCAGTTTAGGGGAACGCCAAACAGATACGCAGTATTTT
many	.	TRBV2	TRBJ1-1	CASSEAPGIQASEAFF	TGTGCCAGCAGTGAAGCCCCCGGAATCCAGGCTTCTGAAGCTTTCTTT
many	TRBD1	TRBV10-3	TRBJ2-3	CAIGQGSTDTQYF	TGTGCCATCGGACAGGGTAGCACAGATACGCAGTATTTT
few	.	TRBV14	TRBJ2-5	CASSQAQKTQYF	TGTGCCAGCAGCCAAGCGCAAAAGACCCAGTACTTC
few	TRBD1	TRBV15	TRBJ2-2	CATSKDGTGVTGELFF	TGTGCCACCAGCAAGGACGGGACAGGGGTTACCGGGGAGCTGTTTTTT
many	.	TRBV6-5	TRBJ2-7	CASSYLSRGTYEQYF	TGTGCCAGCAGTTACCTCTCTCGGGGGACCTACGAGCAGTACTTC
.	TRBD2	TRBV10-3	TRBJ2-3	CAISDRLAARTDTQYF	TGTGCCATCAGTGATCGCCTAGCGGCCCGCACAGATACGCAGTATTTT